This T cell receptor beta chain was found in a study of T cell responses to AZD1222 COVID-19 vaccine listed by TCRdb under 2021. Study-level background: AZD1222 recipients given second doses at about 4 weeks or at about 12 weeks were pooled, since spike-specific TCR depth and breadth were not found to differ between the two schedules. TCR sequencing was performed for roughly 240 trial participants, of whom around 200 were given two doses of AZD1222 and some 26 were given two doses of MenACWY control vaccine. Trial participants were enrolled by age into 18-55, 56-69 and 70-plus year subgroups, with approximately 150, 30 and 60 TCR-sequenced participants respectively. What the study reported, not specific to this receptor: Most participants were white British and females outnumbered males, and the authors suggested that clonal diversity may have been underestimated. The 56-69-year group was small, and its depth increase did not reach significance, likely because of low power. No day 14 peak-response samples were available, so repertoires were characterized only after the peak T cell response. Epitopes outside the regions mutated in the B.1.351 and B.1.1.7 variants were reportedly recognized by nearly half of the unique spike-specific TCRs. Conclusions about previously exposed vaccinees are limited, since just five or six AZD1222 recipients were seropositive for SARS-CoV-2 at baseline. Vaccine-associated CD4 TCRs spanned the whole spike protein, with dominant responses in regions 160-218 and 743-854. After two AZD1222 doses, spike-specific TCR breadth and depth were significantly higher than at day 0 and than in MenACWY recipients.

The CDR3 regions of human TCRbeta chains were analyzed by immunosequencing. The published analysis was carried out like this. TCRs in the repertoires were compared against a reference library of SARS-CoV-2-specific TCRs that had been generated with the MIRA antigen-specificity platform. Breadth was defined as the fraction of unique TCRs that were SARS-CoV-2-associated, and depth was defined as the fraction of total T cells that were SARS-CoV-2-associated. Using the MIRA data, each spike-specific TCR was assigned both to the spike region to which the TCR was reactive and to a CD4 or CD8 class. Log10-transformed breadth and depth values were compared by one-way ANOVA with Sidak's multiple comparisons tests. TCRdb re-hosts the immuneACCESS table, in-frame sequences only. Its copies lack some clones; in the studies checked, an unresolved V gene accounts for under half of them, and the cause for the rest is not known. D and trimming come from the DNA, and the V and J calls and clone size come from that table. This sample comprises some 180,000 clones, roughly 88% of them detected only once. The ten largest clones take up roughly 0.49% of the sample.

The sample's time point label, in plain terms: baseline before first vaccination. The vaccinee samples were drawn from two UK trials, COV001 and COV002, one of which was a single-blind randomized controlled phase 2/3 trial testing AZD1222 (ChAdOx1 nCoV-19) in healthy adults. For TCRbeta chain sequencing, PBMC samples were collected from trial participants at day 0 and at day 28 after the second dose. About this clone: The antigen this receptor binds is unknown. Base qualities were left out, and no much larger clone turns up one base away.

The sample consisted of peripheral blood, taken on day 0 of AZD1222 vaccination. The receptor comes from an adult in good health.

The nucleotides are TGTGCTAGTGGTTTGGTAGGAACGGAGGGCTACACCTTC. The encoded protein is CASGLVGTEGYTF. The chain uses TRBV12-5 and TRBJ1-2; the D gene cannot be named for sure. The junction shows trimming of 0 bases on V and 8 bases on J, plus 10 bases between the germline ends. Its CDR3 holds 13 amino acids, cysteine through phenylalanine. Only the CDR3 region is kept as DNA, spanning 39 bases read in frame from base 1. CDR1 and CDR2, looked up from the germline V gene, are LGHNT and FRNRAP.